One and the same sample provided the 19 T cell receptor beta chains below, sequenced in a study of T cell changes during pregnancy in multiple sclerosis. Clones were read by immunoSEQ multiplex PCR, and TCRdb kept only the in-frame ones, dropping some. The sample gives 85,000 to 90,000 clones, roughly 94% of which show up once; more than 1.5% is in the top ten. The source material was peripheral blood, sampled after pregnancy. These receptors all stem from a female donor in good health, enrolled as a control in a pregnancy study.

The gene calls are TRBV10-3 and TRBJ2-5; perhaps TRBD1 as D (6 bases). The CDR3 runs to 15 residues. The V end was cut by 0 bases, the J end by 5 bases, with 13 bases between. CDR1 and CDR2 (germline): ENHRY, SYGVKD. CDR3 protein: CAISESPGVVETQYF. Here the CDR3 DNA reads TGTGCCATCAGTGAGTCGCCAGGGGTCGTGGAGACCCAGTACTTC.

The chain is built from TRBV7-2 and TRBJ2-5; tentative D call: TRBD2 (5 bases). The CDR3 length is 17 residues. V dropped 0 bases and J dropped 4 bases, with 18 bases sitting between them. Germline V gene data show CDR1 as SGHTA and CDR2 as FQGNSA. The CDR3 DNA follows: TGTGCCAGCAGCTTAGCCGCCCGGACTGAGGCCACAGAGACCCAGTACTTC. This encodes CASSLAARTEATETQYF.

This clone appeared a single time. The J gene is TRBJ2-3, the V gene TRBV10-3; 10 bases are shared with TRBD2. This CDR3 spans 16 amino acids. Trimming cost V 6 bases and J 5 bases; bases outside gene matches: 11. From germline, CDR1 is ENHRY and CDR2 SYGVKD. CDR3 protein: CAISEAKAGGGDTQYF. CDR3 coding DNA: TGTGCCATCAGCGAAGCTAAAGCGGGAGGGGGAGATACGCAGTATTTT.

The chain joins TRBV28 to TRBJ1-2, with D possibly being TRBD1 (5 bases). The germline gives CDR1 MDHEN, CDR2 SYDVKM. V shed 3 bases and J shed 4 bases, with 9 bases lying between them. This CDR3 has 13 amino acids. The CDR3 bases are TGTGCCAGCAGTTTCGGGAGGGGCTATGGCTACACCTTC. Encoded protein: CASSFGRGYGYTF.

The CDR3 region is CASSSDRGRASGSPGELFF. The CDR3 nucleotides read TGTGCCAGCAGCTCAGACAGGGGGCGGGCTAGCGGGAGCCCCGGGGAGCTGTTTTTT. The V gene is TRBV5-4, the J gene TRBJ2-2; D possibly matches TRBD1 or TRBD2 (10 bases each). This CDR3 is 19 amino acids long. V lost 3 bases and J 6 bases, leaving 27 bases between the germline ends. Germline V gene sequence: CDR1 SGHNT, CDR2 YYREEE (reference sequence). Filled out from reference TRBV5-4 and TRBJ2-2, the complete variable domain reads ETGVTQSPTHLIKTRGQQVTLRCSSQSGHNTVSWYQQALGQGPQFIFQYYREEENGRGNFPPRFSGLQFPNYSSELNVNALELDDSALYLCASSSDRGRASGSPGELFFGEGSRLTVL.

The chain has TRBV5-1 and TRBJ2-2, with 12 bases matching TRBD2. This CDR3 comprises 16 residues. With 2 bases clipped from V and 1 base from J, the junction kept 0 bases outside the gene matches. CDR1 is SGHRS and CDR2 is YFSETQ in the germline V gene. This CDR3 is CASSLLAGGNTGELFF. The DNA of the CDR3 is TGCGCCAGCAGCTTACTAGCGGGAGGGAACACCGGGGAGCTGTTTTTT.

This chain joins TRBV7-9 and TRBJ1-1, with D unclear. The germline V and J ends were trimmed by 5 bases and 2 bases, with 12 bases remaining between them. Per germline, CDR1 SEHNR and CDR2 FQNEAQ (reference sequence). This CDR3 is 14 amino acids long. In DNA, the CDR3 is TGTGCCAGCAGCGTGGACGGAGGAAACACTGAAGCTTTCTTT. Residues: CASSVDGGNTEAFF.

The rearrangement joins TRBV19 to TRBJ2-1, with 10 bases that match TRBD2. This CDR3 comprises 15 residues. In germline, CDR1 is LNHDA, CDR2 SQIVND (reference sequence). V shed 4 bases and J 8 bases; nucleotides not matched to a gene: 8. CDR3 residues: CASSSLAGVGYEQFF. DNA for the CDR3: TGTGCCAGTAGTAGTCTAGCGGGAGTAGGGTATGAGCAGTTCTTC.

The chain joins TRBV7-9 to TRBJ2-7; D is perhaps TRBD2 (6 bases). The CDR3 length is 14 residues. Trimming pared 1 base from V and 1 base from J, leaving 8 bases between. Germline loops: CDR1 SEHNR, CDR2 FQNEAQ (reference sequence). The CDR3 DNA reads as TGTGCCAGCAGCTTAGGACGGGGGTCCTACGAGCAGTACTTC. Amino acids: CASSLGRGSYEQYF.

The CDR3 here is CASSLRQGADSGQPQHF. In DNA, the CDR3 is TGCGCCAGCAGCCTAAGACAGGGGGCGGACTCCGGGCAGCCCCAGCATTTT. V and J are TRBV4-1 and TRBJ1-5; TRBD1 matches 10 bases. Per germline, CDR1 MGHRA and CDR2 YSYEKL. The CDR3 contains 17 residues. Trimming at V came to 4 bases and at J to 7 bases, leaving 13 bases not matched to a gene.

The CDR3 DNA reads as TGTGCCAGCAGCTTCGGGACTACAAACCCCGGGGAGCTGTTTTTT. This codes for CASSFGTTNPGELFF. This chain joins TRBV7-2 and TRBJ2-2; 7 bases agree with TRBD2. The ends lost 3 bases at V and 6 bases at J; junction bases unmatched: 7. Germline V gives CDR1 SGHTA, CDR2 FQGNSA. This CDR3 has 15 residues.

CDR3 sequence (DNA): TGCAGCGTTGGGGCAGGCGAGACATGGGGGCTAAACACTGAAGCTTTCTTT. This encodes CSVGAGETWGLNTEAFF. The rearrangement uses TRBV29-1 and TRBJ1-1, with a possible D match to TRBD1 (6 bases). Trimming cost V 4 bases and J 2 bases, with 23 bases left between them. Germline loops: CDR1 SQVTM, CDR2 ANQGSEA. The CDR3 has 17 residues. The complete variable domain, with remaining parts taken from reference TRBV29-1 and TRBJ1-1, reads SAVISQKPSRDICQRGTSLTIQCQVDSQVTMMFWYRQQPGQSLTLIATANQGSEATYESGFVIDKFPISRPNLTFSTLTVSNMSPEDSSIYLCSVGAGETWGLNTEAFFGQGTRLTVV.

J is TRBJ2-3 and V is TRBV30, with TRBD2 matching 12 bases. After removal of 6 bases from V and 5 bases from J, the junction contained 6 bases not matched to a gene. Germline V gives CDR1 GTSNPN, CDR2 SVGIG (reference sequence). The CDR3 loop spans 14 amino acids. The chain's CDR3 is CACLSGLAGDTQYF. As DNA, the CDR3 is TGTGCCTGCCTATCGGGACTAGCGGGAGATACGCAGTATTTT.

The rearrangement links TRBV7-2 to TRBJ2-1, with TRBD1 as a possible D gene (5 bases). This CDR3 has 13 amino acids. V was cut by 2 bases and J by 5 bases, with 7 bases left in between. CDR1 and CDR2 from the germline V gene are SGHTA and FQGNSA. The CDR3, as DNA: TGTGCCAGCAGCTTACGGACAAACAATGAGCAGTTCTTC. It yields the protein CASSLRTNNEQFF.

The genes are TRBV18 and TRBJ1-1; the match to TRBD1 covers 7 bases. V lost 1 base to trimming and J lost 3 bases; unmatched junction nucleotides: 5. The CDR3 contains 15 residues. Per the germline V gene, CDR1 is KGHSH and CDR2 is LQKENI. The CDR3 nucleotides read TGTGCCAGCTCACCACGAGGGGGCTCCGACACTGAAGCTTTCTTT. It translates to CASSPRGGSDTEAFF. The entire variable domain, with the rest obtained from reference TRBV18 and TRBJ1-1, is as follows: NAGVMQNPRHLVRRRGQEARLRCSPMKGHSHVYWYRQLPEEGLKFMVYLQKENIIDESGMPKERFSAEFPKEGPSILRIQQVVRGDSAAYFCASSPRGGSDTEAFFGQGTRLTVV.

This clone was seen a single time. The chain has TRBV15 and TRBJ2-7; no reliable D call. The germline gives CDR1 LNHNV, CDR2 YYDKDF (reference sequence). This CDR3 is built from 13 residues. Trimming cost V 0 bases and J 3 bases, with 6 bases left between them. CDR3 nucleotide sequence: TGTGCCACCAGCAGAGATGGCGGCTACGAGCAGTACTTC. Encoded protein: CATSRDGGYEQYF.

CDR3 residues: CASSQGLAEQYF. In nucleotides, the CDR3 is TGCGCCAGCAGCCAAGGACTAGCGGAGCAGTACTTC. The J gene is TRBJ2-7, the V gene TRBV4-1; 8 bases map to TRBD2. CDR1 is MGHRA and CDR2 is YSYEKL in the germline V gene. The junction had 0 bases not matched to a gene; V was cut back by 1 base and J by 7 bases. The CDR3 loop spans 12 amino acids.

The chain links TRBV4-1 to TRBJ2-2; 15 bases align to TRBD2. The length of the CDR3 is 19 residues. Germline-derived CDR1 and CDR2 are MGHRA and YSYEKL. V shed 2 bases and J 4 bases; nucleotides not matched to a gene: 8. The CDR3 DNA follows: TGCGCCAGCAGCCAAAGGACTAGCGGGAGGGTTGTCAGCACCGGGGAGCTGTTTTTT. Protein sequence: CASSQRTSGRVVSTGELFF.

This chain links TRBV28 with TRBJ1-2, with D unresolved. Germline assignment: CDR1 MDHEN and CDR2 SYDVKM. The length of the CDR3 is 14 residues. The V and J ends lost 6 bases and 2 bases respectively, with 13 bases between them. The CDR3 reads CASSLGGSNYGYTF. The DNA for the CDR3 is TGTGCCAGCAGCCTTGGCGGGTCCAACTATGGCTACACCTTC.